Presented here are 15 T cell receptor beta chains from one specimen sequenced in a study of cytomegalovirus exposure and HLA in healthy donors. PCR amplification relied on 60 Vbeta primers (plus 13 Jbeta primers). Clones were sequenced by immunoSEQ multiplex PCR, and TCRdb holds only the in-frame ones, with some missing. In total, the table holds 100,000 to 150,000 clones. Sample: PBMCs. The receptors were sampled from a man between 18 and 35 years old in good health and CMV-seronegative.

V is TRBV7-2 and J is TRBJ1-1, with D uncertain. The germline V gene has CDR1 SGHTA and CDR2 FQGNSA. Trimming left V 1 base short and J 4 bases short, with 7 bases between. This CDR3 spans 13 amino acids. CDR3 sequence (DNA): TGTGCCAGCAGCTTAGGCGGTCGCACTGAAGCTTTCTTT. Its protein product is CASSLGGRTEAFF.

The V and J genes are TRBV6-5 and TRBJ2-4; 8 bases match TRBD1. The CDR3 is 14 residues long. CDR1 and CDR2 from the germline V gene are MNHEY and SVGAGI. V lost 5 bases and J lost 8; bases outside the gene matches: 8. DNA for the CDR3: TGTGCCAGCAGTACGCGGACAGGGTTCGACATTCAGTACTTC. It yields the protein CASSTRTGFDIQYF.

The rearrangement links TRBV7-9 to TRBJ1-5; no definite D call. The V and J ends lost 5 bases and 4 bases respectively, with 15 bases between them. In germline, CDR1 is SEHNR, CDR2 FQNEAQ (reference sequence). There are 15 residues in the CDR3. The CDR3 protein is CASSAVGVGNQPQHF. The CDR3 nucleotides read TGTGCCAGCAGCGCCGTCGGAGTCGGGAATCAGCCCCAGCATTTT. Based on the CDR3 plus reference TRBV7-9 and TRBJ1-5, the full variable domain is DTGVSQNPRHKITKRGQNVTFRCDPISEHNRLYWYRQTLGQGPEFLTYFQNEAQLEKSRLLSDRFSAERPKGSFSTLEIQRTEQGDSAMYLCASSAVGVGNQPQHFGDGTRLSIL.

This sequence joins TRBV5-4 and TRBJ2-7; 7 bases are shared with TRBD1. This CDR3 spans 15 amino acids. The V gene's germline CDR1 is SGHNT and CDR2 YYREEE (reference sequence). V gave up 4 bases and J gave up 0 bases; unmatched junction bases: 7. The CDR3 bases are TGTGCCAGCAGCGGCCAGGGACAGCTCTCCTACGAGCAGTACTTC. As protein: CASSGQGQLSYEQYF.

The chain is built from TRBV6-1 and TRBJ1-5; 8 nucleotides align to TRBD1. Germline CDR1 is MNHNS and CDR2 is SASEGT. V trimming: 0 bases; J trimming: 1 base; junction bases outside the gene matches: 5. The CDR3 spans 17 residues. CDR3 residues: CASSEALTGESNQPQHF. The CDR3 DNA sequence: TGTGCCAGCAGTGAAGCGTTGACAGGGGAAAGCAATCAGCCCCAGCATTTT.

The chain has TRBV6-5 and TRBJ1-5, with TRBD1 as a possible D gene (6 bases). The germline gives CDR1 MNHEY, CDR2 SVGAGI. V was cut by 5 bases and J by 3 bases, with 11 bases left in between. The CDR3 consists of 14 residues. The CDR3 here is CASSVGDINQPQHF. The CDR3 DNA sequence: TGTGCCAGCAGTGTCGGGGACATCAATCAGCCCCAGCATTTT.

The chain has TRBV2 and TRBJ1-1; D gene uncertain. Trimming cost V 6 bases and J 2 bases, with 10 bases left between them. The CDR3 has 13 residues. Germline V gives CDR1 SNHLY, CDR2 FYNNEI. The CDR3 sequence: CASRDRRNTEAFF. The CDR3 nucleotides read TGTGCCAGCAGAGACCGGAGAAACACTGAAGCTTTCTTT. Filled out from reference TRBV2 and TRBJ1-1, the complete variable domain reads EPEVTQTPSHQVTQMGQEVILRCVPISNHLYFYWYRQILGQKVEFLVSFYNNEISEKSEIFDDQFSVERPDGSNFTLKIRSTKLEDSAMYFCASRDRRNTEAFFGQGTRLTVV.

The chain is built from TRBV18 and TRBJ2-7, with TRBD2 matching over 16 bases. There are 18 residues in the CDR3. CDR1 and CDR2 from the germline V gene are KGHSH and LQKENI. The V segment lost 3 bases and the J segment 0 bases; nucleotides outside the gene matches: 5. Written as DNA, the CDR3 is TGTGCCAGCTCACCCACGGGACTAGCGGGAGGGACCTCCTACGAGCAGTACTTC. Protein sequence: CASSPTGLAGGTSYEQYF.

The chain uses TRBV19 and TRBJ2-1; the match to TRBD2 covers 7 bases. This CDR3 is built from 16 residues. V was pared by 2 bases and J by 4 bases, with 8 bases of the junction left unmatched. The germline CDR1 and CDR2 sequences are LNHDA and SQIVND (reference sequence). The CDR3 DNA is TGTGCCAGTAGTATATTAAGCGGGGTAGAATACAATGAGCAGTTCTTC. Its translation: CASSILSGVEYNEQFF.

A note on this clone: One junction end does not reproduce the germline sequence, and a read error may be involved. This chain connects TRBV5-4 to TRBJ1-1; TRBD1 matches 9 bases. Per germline, CDR1 SGHNT and CDR2 YYREEE (reference sequence). The length of the CDR3 is 13 residues. The CDR3 sequence: CANSPVQGAQAFF. DNA of the CDR3: TGTGCCAACAGCCCGGTACAGGGGGCGCAGGCTTTCTTT.

V usage is TRBV5-4 and J usage is TRBJ1-2; D remains unclear. Looked up from germline, CDR1 is SGHNT and CDR2 is YYREEE (reference sequence). The CDR3 totals 14 residues. V dropped 1 base and J dropped 6 bases, with 13 bases sitting between them. The CDR3 reads CASSLPFEENGYTF. CDR3 DNA sequence: TGTGCCAGCAGCTTGCCCTTTGAGGAGAATGGCTACACCTTC.

V usage is TRBV19 and J usage is TRBJ2-7; 9 nucleotides line up with TRBD1. Losses at the gene ends were 7 bases for V and 2 bases for J; bases not matched to a gene: 6. CDR3 size: 14 residues. CDR1 and CDR2 from the germline V gene are LNHDA and SQIVND (reference sequence). CDR3 sequence reads: CASMTGQGPYEQYF. CDR3 DNA sequence: TGTGCCAGTATGACGGGACAGGGCCCCTACGAGCAGTACTTC.

The chain couples TRBV6-5 to TRBJ2-2, with a possible D match to TRBD2 (6 bases). This CDR3 is 16 amino acids long. V was shortened by 2 bases and J by 0 bases, with 10 bases between the two germline ends. CDR1 and CDR2 (germline): MNHEY, SVGAGI. The CDR3 spells CASSYPDYPNTGELFF. The DNA for the CDR3 is TGTGCCAGCAGTTACCCGGACTATCCGAACACCGGGGAGCTGTTTTTT.

V is TRBV11-2 and J is TRBJ2-3; 9 bases match TRBD1. The CDR3 runs 16 residues. Per the germline V gene, CDR1 is SGHAT and CDR2 is FQNNGV. V shed 4 bases, J shed 4 bases, and the junction held 9 bases outside the gene matches. The CDR3 reads CASSSYRDRVSDTQYF. In DNA, the CDR3 is TGTGCCAGCAGCTCCTACCGGGACAGGGTTTCAGATACGCAGTATTTT.

The rearrangement uses TRBV7-2 and TRBJ2-7; TRBD2 matches at 8 bases. V was clipped by 4 bases and J by 4 bases; unmatched bases: 9. Germline V gene lookup returns CDR1 SGHTA and CDR2 FQGNSA. This CDR3 is 15 amino acids long. The CDR3 coding sequence is TGTGCCAGCAGCTCGAATCTAGCGGGCCTATACGAGCAGTACTTC. It yields the protein CASSSNLAGLYEQYF.